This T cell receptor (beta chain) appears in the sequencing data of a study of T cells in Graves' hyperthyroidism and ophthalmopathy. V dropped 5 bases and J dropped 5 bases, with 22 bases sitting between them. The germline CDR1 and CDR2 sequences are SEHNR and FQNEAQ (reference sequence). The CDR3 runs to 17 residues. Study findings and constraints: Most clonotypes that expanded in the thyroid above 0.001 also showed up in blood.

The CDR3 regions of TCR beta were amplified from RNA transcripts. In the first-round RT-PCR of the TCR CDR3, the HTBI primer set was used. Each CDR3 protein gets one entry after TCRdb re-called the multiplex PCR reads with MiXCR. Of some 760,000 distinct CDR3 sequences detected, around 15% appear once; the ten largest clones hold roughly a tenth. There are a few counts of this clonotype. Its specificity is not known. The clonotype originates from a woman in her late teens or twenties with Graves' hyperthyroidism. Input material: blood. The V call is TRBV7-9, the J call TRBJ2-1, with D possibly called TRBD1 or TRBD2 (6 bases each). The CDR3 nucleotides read TGTGCCAGCAGCCCGCGGGACAACCCAGACCCGGACAATGAGCAGTTCTTC. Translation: CASSPRDNPDPDNEQFF.